The TCR beta chain under discussion was sequenced for a study of post-analysis software for immune sequencing data. The overall study: Disease trajectories encompassed relapsing-remitting, secondary progressive and progressive-relapsing multiple sclerosis. General study findings and limits: Co-batched samples clustered tightly together by F measure. Roughly 5 TRBV segments (TRBV5-6, TRBV5-1 and TRBV20-1 among them) occurred more frequently in patients than in controls. Controls significantly exceeded multiple sclerosis patients in normalized Chao1 diversity.

This clonotype was counted only a few times. Its specificity is unknown. cDNA libraries of TCR beta carried unique molecular identifiers. Approximately 0.5 million cDNA molecules were recovered from an input of 1 to 10 million T cells. TCRdb analysed the PCR reads with MiXCR anew, one entry per CDR3 protein. This sample has fewer than 850,000 distinct CDR3 sequences, with around 46% found just once. Deletions cut 1 base from V and 4 bases from J, with 8 bases between. Germline lookup yields CDR1 SGDLS and CDR2 YYNGEE. This CDR3 has 13 residues. The clonotype originates from a girl aged 10 to 17 with multiple sclerosis. Sequenced input: blood. The chain recombines TRBV9 with TRBJ1-1; weak D call: TRBD1 (5 bases). CDR3 sequence reads: CASSVNGGTEAFF. In DNA, the CDR3 is TGTGCCAGCAGCGTAAACGGGGGCACTGAAGCTTTCTTT.